Here is one T cell receptor beta chain with its context. This clonotype has a handful of counts. Its antigen is unknown. No qualities accompany the bases; no much larger clone lies one base away. The library relied on 5' RACE. The run used an Illumina HiSeq 2500. A second roughly 7 to 11 cycle PCR used a sample-barcoded 5' primer and a J-beta primer mix. A template-switch 5' adaptor carrying 12 random nucleotides introduced a unique molecular identifier onto each TCR beta cDNA molecule. At least 3 million CDR3-containing paired-end reads were obtained from each sample. First-strand cDNA was synthesized from all RNA with the Mint cDNA synthesis kit, primed by a TRBC-specific oligonucleotide. All cDNA was treated with uracil-DNA glycosylase and then went through a first 18-cycle PCR with the universal primers M1SS and BC2_uni_R. The authors' pipeline ran thus. Normalization of each sample was performed by random selection of 1 million high-quality reads, each carrying a distinct molecular identifier. Instead of being binned into consensus sequences, reads with shared molecular identifiers were discarded. MiTCR, run with a Q25 quality threshold and the strictest error-elimination algorithm, handled CDR3 identification, clonotype clustering and error correction. A nonparametric unseen species model with Euler transformation was used to estimate a lower bound on total TCR beta diversity. TCRdb's own reprocessing of the public reads used fastp at Q25 and MiXCR and kept productive beta chains. A single entry per CDR3 protein holds the most common genes and DNA from its merged rows. V and J calls and clone size were set by TCRdb, not the authors. This sample comprises about 580,000 distinct CDR3 sequences, under 55% of them detected only once. The top ten clonotypes cover around 25% of the sample.

The data stem from a study of blood T cells in healthy people across ages (dated by TCRdb to the mid-2010s). Looking at the study overall: In model experiments, template switching captured about one uniquely barcoded TCR beta cDNA molecule for every two T cells. The study measured age-related changes in TCR beta repertoire diversity using deep sequencing normalized with unique cDNA molecular identifiers. The donors were divided into four age groups: young (average around 17 years), middle-aged (about 39), aged (approximately 62) and long-lived (about 79). To avoid experimental bias, donors of different ages were distributed randomly across sequencing lanes. Two additional independent replicas of 1 million unique cDNA reads from the same blood draw were analyzed for two donors (one aged 18 to 29 and one aged 80 or older).

The donors were a few dozen Caucasian individuals from Russia, aged 6 to 90 years, who were systemically healthy. Approximately 9.7 milliliters of peripheral blood were drawn from each donor into EDTA-treated Vacutainer tubes. Ficoll-Paque density-gradient centrifugation was used to isolate PBMCs, with at least 6.5 million per sample. Total RNA, at least 6 micrograms per sample, was extracted from PBMCs with Trizol reagent. For every donor, an aliquot of PBMCs went through flow cytometry to measure the percentages of naive CD45RAhigh/CD27high T cells. Counted from cysteine to phenylalanine, this CDR3 has 12 amino acids. Just CDR3 DNA is preserved here, 36 bases in frame from base 1. Trimming takes 5 bases from V and 3 bases from J, and the germline ends sit 10 bases apart. CDR1 and CDR2 are read off the germline V gene (reference sequence) as DFQATT and SNEGSKA. The paper's findings and limits, for the study overall: Estimates of total diversity from one million sequenced T cells were regarded as lower bounds and underestimates. Bulk unsorted PBMC profiling prevented conclusive comparison of naive and antigen-experienced compartments. Because the CMV infection status of the donors was unknown, age-related changes in expanded clonotypes may potentially have been confounded. As age increased, observed TCR beta diversity per million T cells dropped in a roughly linear way, and a significant reduction was already evident by age about 36. Compared with the aged group, the long-lived group had more naive CD4+ T cells, fewer expanded clones and increased TCR diversity, a pattern suggesting age selection. The percentage of naive T cells measured by flow cytometry correlated strongly with observed TCR beta diversity.

Input material: blood. The chain links TRBV20-1 with TRBJ1-2, with the D gene call left open. This receptor was identified in a man older than 75 in good health. The CDR3 corresponds to CSADVEYYGYTF. The nucleotide sequence is TGCAGTGCTGACGTGGAGTACTATGGCTACACCTTC.